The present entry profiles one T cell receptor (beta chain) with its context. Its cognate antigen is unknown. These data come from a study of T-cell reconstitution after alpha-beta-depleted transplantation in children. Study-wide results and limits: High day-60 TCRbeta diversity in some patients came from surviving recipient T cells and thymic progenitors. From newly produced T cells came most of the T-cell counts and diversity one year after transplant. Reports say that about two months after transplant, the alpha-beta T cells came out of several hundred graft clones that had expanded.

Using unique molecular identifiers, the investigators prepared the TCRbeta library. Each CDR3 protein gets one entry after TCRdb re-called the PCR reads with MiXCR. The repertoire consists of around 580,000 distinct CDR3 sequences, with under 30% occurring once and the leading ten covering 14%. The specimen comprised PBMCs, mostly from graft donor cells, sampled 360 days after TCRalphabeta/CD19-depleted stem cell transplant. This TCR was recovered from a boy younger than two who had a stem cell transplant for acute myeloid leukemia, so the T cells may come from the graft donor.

The CDR3 reads CSARTDGRNYGYTF. CDR3 nucleotide sequence: TGCAGTGCTAGAACGGACGGTCGAAACTATGGCTACACCTTC. J is TRBJ1-2 and V is TRBV20-1; no clear D gene. The CDR3 covers 14 residues. V dropped 2 bases and J dropped 2 bases, with 12 bases sitting between them. CDR1 and CDR2 (germline): DFQATT, SNEGSKA (reference sequence).